Shown below are 5 T cell receptor beta chains from a single sample sequenced in a study of cytomegalovirus exposure and HLA in healthy donors. Primers: 60 Vbeta forward and 13 Jbeta reverse. TCRdb's table, derived via immunoSEQ multiplex PCR, lists solely in-frame clones and lacks some. This table holds over 200,000 clones, more than 75% found once. Sequencing was carried out using PBMCs. The source of these receptors is a male donor in good health and CMV-seronegative.

The chain uses TRBV19 and TRBJ2-5; 9 bases line up with TRBD2. This CDR3 is 15 amino acids long. V dropped 3 bases and J dropped 4; count of bases not matched to a gene: 6. Per the germline V gene, CDR1 is LNHDA and CDR2 is SQIVND (reference sequence). The CDR3 loop reads CASSILAGPRETQYF. The CDR3 nucleotides read TGTGCCAGTAGTATCCTAGCGGGACCGCGAGAGACCCAGTACTTC.

The J gene is TRBJ2-2, the V gene TRBV10-3, with D unresolved. CDR3 length: 16 residues. Looked up from germline, CDR1 is ENHRY and CDR2 is SYGVKD. Between the trimmed V and J ends, which lost 3 bases and 0 bases, there was a span of 11 bases. CDR3 DNA: TGTGCCATCAGTGACGAAACTCCCGCGAACACCGGGGAGCTGTTTTTT. Its translation is CAISDETPANTGELFF.

This clone was seen just once. The V gene is TRBV19, the J gene TRBJ1-5; 8 bases are a match to TRBD1. CDR3 length: 14 residues. V shed 6 bases, J shed 4 bases, and the junction held 5 bases outside the gene matches. Germline-derived CDR1 and CDR2 are LNHDA and SQIVND (reference sequence). This chain's CDR3 is CASRGTGENQPQHF. DNA of the CDR3: TGTGCCAGTAGGGGGACAGGAGAAAATCAGCCCCAGCATTTT.

The chain recombines TRBV19 with TRBJ2-1; TRBD1 aligns across 8 bases. Germline V gives CDR1 LNHDA, CDR2 SQIVND (reference sequence). V was clipped by 6 bases and J by 4 bases; unmatched bases: 2. The CDR3 sequence is 13 residues long. The CDR3: CASSRTGYNEQFF. The CDR3 DNA reads as TGTGCCAGTAGCCGGACAGGGTACAATGAGCAGTTCTTC.

The chain has TRBV14 and TRBJ2-2, with TRBD2 matching over 10 bases. V gave up 4 bases and J gave up 6 bases; unmatched junction bases: 2. This CDR3 is built from 14 residues. The germline CDR1 and CDR2 sequences are SGHDN and FVKESK. CDR3 in DNA: TGTGCCAGCAGCCGAGCGGGAGGGGCCGGGGAGCTGTTTTTT. It is translated as CASSRAGGAGELFF.